The entry that follows covers one TCR beta chain sequence. Its antigen is unknown. The sample holds no much larger clone one base away, and base qualities are not on file. The data were obtained in a study of a mutant IDH1 vaccine in newly diagnosed glioma (dated by TCRdb to about 2021). Concerning the study at large: Of the 32 treated patients, around 60% were male and about 40% were female, and the mean age was 40.4 years. Six visits were used for peripheral blood collection: V03 (baseline), V05, V07, V10, V12 and V13. Before enrollment, patients had received standard therapy of radiotherapy alone, temozolomide alone, or radiochemotherapy with temozolomide; most received the combination. Longitudinal TCRB deep sequencing was done for 25 to 30 treated patients, wherever samples were available for exploratory analyses.

What the work shows at the level of the full study, not this receptor alone: Immune responses induced by the vaccine were seen in about 93% of patients across multiple MHC alleles. Pseudoprogression appeared unrelated to alterations in the top peripheral T cell clonotypes detected by TCRB sequencing. Selection of PBMC samples for TCRB deep sequencing was based on availability. According to the authors, sample limitations meant that analyses of patient blood samples could not be reproduced.

This specimen's time point label, interpreted: baseline, week 1 (first vaccination visit). Taken with the paper, the label for treatment or condition translates to: pre-vaccination baseline after standard-of-care therapy. Newly diagnosed WHO grade 3 or 4 IDH1-mutant astrocytomas showing loss of nuclear ATRX were present in the donors. The samples were drawn from NOA16, a multicentre, single-arm, open-label phase I trial in Germany that tested a mutant IDH1 peptide vaccine in humans for the first time. For immunogenicity testing, the blood drawn at visit V03 was used as the baseline sample. The DNeasy Blood and Tissue Kit was used to extract genomic DNA from EDTA blood for TCRB sequencing. V was cut back by 0 bases and J by 8 bases, leaving a gap of 19 bases between them. CDR1 SQVTM and CDR2 ANQGSEA were looked up in the germline V gene. From its cysteine to its phenylalanine, the CDR3 spans 15 amino acids. The retained sequence is limited to the CDR3, 45 bases, with the frame set at the first base.

Library preparation employed the immunoSEQ multiplex PCR assay. Rearranged TCR beta chain sequences were amplified using the hsTCRB Kit according to the manufacturer's protocol. An Illumina MiSeq was used to sequence the TCRB libraries. The original methods were these. Demultiplexing, trimming and gene mapping were performed with the kit vendor's proprietary platform. The table was pulled from immuneACCESS by TCRdb, which kept in-frame rearrangements only. Such tables lose some clones; where checked, under half of the loss comes from unresolved V genes, and the rest has no known cause. That table furnishes V, J and clone size, whereas the DNA furnished D and trimming. This sample holds about 16,000 clones; approximately 80% were observed only once. The ten largest make up about a tenth of the sample.

The V and J genes are TRBV29-1 and TRBJ1-2; the D gene is possibly TRBD1, with 5 bases matching. This material consisted of PBMCs, taken from a glioma patient treated with radiotherapy, temozolomide or both. The receptor's source is a man in his forties with glioma. The CDR3 protein: CSVEDPRTPGGGYTF. In nucleotides, the sequence is TGCAGCGTTGAAGATCCCCGCACCCCCGGGGGAGGCTACACCTTC.